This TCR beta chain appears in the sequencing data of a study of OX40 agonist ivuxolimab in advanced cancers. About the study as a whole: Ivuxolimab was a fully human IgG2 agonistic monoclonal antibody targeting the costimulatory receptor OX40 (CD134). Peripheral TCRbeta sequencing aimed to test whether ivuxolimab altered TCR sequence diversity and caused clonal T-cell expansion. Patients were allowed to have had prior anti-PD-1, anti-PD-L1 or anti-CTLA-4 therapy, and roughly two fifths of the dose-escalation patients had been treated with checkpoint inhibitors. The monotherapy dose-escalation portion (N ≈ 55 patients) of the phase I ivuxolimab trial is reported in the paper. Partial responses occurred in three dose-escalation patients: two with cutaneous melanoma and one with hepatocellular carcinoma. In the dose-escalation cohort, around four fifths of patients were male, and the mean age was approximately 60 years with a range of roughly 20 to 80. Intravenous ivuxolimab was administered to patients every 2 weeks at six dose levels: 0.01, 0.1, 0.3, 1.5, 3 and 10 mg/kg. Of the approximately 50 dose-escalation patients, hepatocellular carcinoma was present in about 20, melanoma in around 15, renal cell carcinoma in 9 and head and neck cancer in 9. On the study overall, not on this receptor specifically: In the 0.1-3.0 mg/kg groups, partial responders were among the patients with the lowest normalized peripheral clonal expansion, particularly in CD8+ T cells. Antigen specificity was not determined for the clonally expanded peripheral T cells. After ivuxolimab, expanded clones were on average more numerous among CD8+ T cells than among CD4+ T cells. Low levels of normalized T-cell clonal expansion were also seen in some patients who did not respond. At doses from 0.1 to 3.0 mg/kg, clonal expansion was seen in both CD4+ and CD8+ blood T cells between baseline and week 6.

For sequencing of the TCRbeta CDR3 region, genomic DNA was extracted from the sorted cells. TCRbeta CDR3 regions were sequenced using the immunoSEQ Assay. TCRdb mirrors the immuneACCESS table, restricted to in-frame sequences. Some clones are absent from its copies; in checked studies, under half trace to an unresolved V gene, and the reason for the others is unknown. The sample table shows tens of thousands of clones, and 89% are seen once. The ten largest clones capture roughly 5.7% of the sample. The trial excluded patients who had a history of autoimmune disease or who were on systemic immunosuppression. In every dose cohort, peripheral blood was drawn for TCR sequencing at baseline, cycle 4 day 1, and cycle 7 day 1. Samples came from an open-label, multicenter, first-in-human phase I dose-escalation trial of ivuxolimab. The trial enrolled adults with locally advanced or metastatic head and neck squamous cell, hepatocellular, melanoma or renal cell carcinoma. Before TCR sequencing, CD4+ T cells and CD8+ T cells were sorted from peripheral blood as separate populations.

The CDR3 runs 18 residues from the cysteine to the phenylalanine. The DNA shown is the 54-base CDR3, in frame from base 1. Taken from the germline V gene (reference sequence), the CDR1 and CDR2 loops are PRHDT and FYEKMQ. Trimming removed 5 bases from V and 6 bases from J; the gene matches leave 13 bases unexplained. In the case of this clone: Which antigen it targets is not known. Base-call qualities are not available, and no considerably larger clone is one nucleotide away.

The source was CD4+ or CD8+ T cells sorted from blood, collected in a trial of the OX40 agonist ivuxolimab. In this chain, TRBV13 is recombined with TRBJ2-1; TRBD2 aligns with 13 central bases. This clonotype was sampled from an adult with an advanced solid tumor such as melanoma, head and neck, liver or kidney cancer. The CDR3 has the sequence CASSHQGTSGGVGNEQFF. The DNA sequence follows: TGTGCCAGCAGCCACCAGGGAACTAGCGGGGGGGTCGGCAATGAGCAGTTCTTC.